This TCR beta chain derives from a study of blood T cell repertoires in COVID-19 (dated by TCRdb to 2019 to 2021). At the level of the whole study: Samples covering the acute and convalescent phases of COVID-19 were provided by collaborators in the United States, Italy and Spain. Where available, HLA class I and class II types were taken from metadata supplied by the sample provider and were not determined by assay-based typing. The samples were drawn from the first 160 participants of the ongoing ImmuneRACE study and from some 1,300 subjects provided by 6 global collaborators. The prospective study material was composed of cDNA or gDNA derived from T cells, B-cell-depleted T cells, or PBMCs. The repertoires were made available in a free public database intended to serve as a resource for research on the immune response to SARS-CoV-2. A de-identified subject ID, COVID-19 status, age in years and sex were almost always included in the sample metadata. Deeply sampled blood TCRbeta repertoires from subjects exposed to, actively infected with, or recovered from COVID-19 were included in the dataset.

Findings and caveats that apply to the study as a whole: How much clinical and demographic metadata was included differed by source and by participant, and the metadata was provided uncurated.

V is clipped by 4 bases and J by 0 bases, and the sequence between their germline boundaries is 13 bases long. Taken from cysteine to phenylalanine, the CDR3 has 16 residues. Solely the CDR3 DNA is kept, with 48 bases framed from the first base. From a lookup of the germline V gene, CDR1 and CDR2 are MNHEY and SVGAGI. As concerns this clone: No cognate antigen has been identified for it. No base qualities exist here, and no much larger clone lies one base off it.

Participants in the prospective study were enrolled through a virtual design, were aged about 18 to 100 years, and lived in approximately 25 United States geographic areas. In the prospective study, participants were assigned to cohorts based on the clinical history participants reported in a screening survey and a study questionnaire. Recovered participants in ImmuneRACE Cohort 3 were defined as having two consecutive negative NP/OP PCR tests, clearance from a healthcare professional, or resolution of symptoms. In the prospective study, whole blood, serum and a nasopharyngeal or oropharyngeal swab were collected from each participant by mobile phlebotomists. Over a roughly two-month period, participants in the prospective study had the option of providing additional blood draws and questionnaires. Prospective study blood samples were shipped either frozen or at room temperature before DNA extraction.

TCRbeta CDR3 regions were amplified from genomic DNA by means of the immunoSEQ Assay, a bias-controlled multiplex PCR. The original methods were these. The number of nucleated cells in each sample was estimated from the amplification of reference gene primers within the assay. Sequence reads were collapsed and filtered to measure the absolute abundance of every unique TCRbeta CDR3 rearrangement. Productive Simpson clonality was computed per sample as the square root of Simpson's diversity index over productive rearrangements. The table comes from immuneACCESS by way of TCRdb, which keeps in-frame sequences with V and J called. Part of the clones is missing from these tables; in studies checked, under half for an unresolved V gene and the rest for unknown reasons. V and J calls and clone size are as listed in that table; D and trimming were resolved from the DNA. The sample table holds 150,000 to 200,000 clones, of which less than 85% were seen once. The ten most abundant clones make up around 18% of the sample.

The origin of this receptor is a man in his fifties or sixties who had recovered from COVID-19. The sequence joins TRBV6-5 to TRBJ1-3, with the D segment identity uncertain. Sequenced material: PBMCs or T cells enriched from blood (not recorded which). DNA sequence: TGTGCCAGCAGTTCCCCCAGACTAGACTCTGGAAACACCATATATTTT. It translates to CASSSPRLDSGNTIYF.